The 2 T cell receptor beta chains reported below all come from one sample, sequenced in a study of T cell responses to AZD1222 COVID-19 vaccine. Profiled with immunoSEQ multiplex PCR; TCRdb holds only in-frame clones, not every one. The table shows approximately 150,000 clones, with approximately 93% occurring only once. The source was peripheral blood, collected 28 days after the second AZD1222 dose. The receptors originated from an adult who received the AZD1222 COVID-19 vaccine.

V and J are TRBV30 and TRBJ1-5; D is ambiguous. The V and J ends lost 0 bases and 4 bases respectively, with 13 bases between them. Germline V CDR1 and CDR2: GTSNPN, SVGIG (reference sequence). CDR3 length: 15 amino acids. The CDR3 DNA is TGTGCCTGGAGTGTAAGCCCGGGGAGGAATCAGCCCCAGCATTTT. It translates to CAWSVSPGRNQPQHF.

The CDR3 loop is CASSFRGATNEKLFF. In nucleotides, the CDR3 is TGTGCCAGCAGTTTCCGCGGAGCAACTAATGAAAAACTGTTTTTT. This chain links TRBV28 with TRBJ1-4; unclear D gene. Deletions cut 3 bases from V and 0 bases from J, with 8 bases between. Germline lookup yields CDR1 MDHEN and CDR2 SYDVKM. CDR3 length: 15 residues. The complete variable domain, with remaining parts taken from reference TRBV28 and TRBJ1-4, reads DVKVTQSSRYLVKRTGEKVFLECVQDMDHENMFWYRQDPGLGLRLIYFSYDVKMKEKGDIPEGYSVSREKKERFSLILESASTNQTSMYLCASSFRGATNEKLFFGSGTQLSVL.